This TCR beta chain was sequenced during a study of cytomegalovirus exposure and HLA in healthy donors. Worth noting for this clone: Its cognate antigen is unknown. Within the sample, other DNA sequences also encode this same CDR3.

Though nominally healthy at sampling, donors likely had unrecorded immune exposures. Findings of the study overall: Rare sequences made up most TCRs, while some public TCRs were found in many donors. Later genetic work tied a missense DCLRE1C variant to beta-chain V and J trimming. Analysis performed later found roughly 17,000 TCR beta sequences associated with HLA alleles at 0.05 false discovery rate.

J was trimmed by 5 bases and V by 5 bases; bases with no gene match: 5. The CDR3 has 13 amino acids. CDR1 SGHVS and CDR2 FNYEAQ come from the germline V gene. PCR employed 60 Vbeta and 13 Jbeta primers. Sequencing was performed with immunoSEQ multiplex PCR; in TCRdb, only in-frame clones are kept and a portion is missing. The table shows more than 150,000 clones, with around four fifths occurring only once. This TCR derives from a woman aged 45-65 years in good health and CMV-seropositive. The sequenced sample consisted of PBMCs. The chain is built from TRBV7-6 and TRBJ2-5; 7 positions agree with TRBD1. Here the CDR3 reads CASSARQGETQYF. In DNA form, the CDR3 reads TGTGCCAGCAGCGCCCGACAGGGCGAGACCCAGTACTTC. The full variable domain, in which reference TRBV7-6 and TRBJ2-5 provide the parts outside the CDR3, is GAGVSQSPRYKVTKRGQDVALRCDPISGHVSLYWYRQALGQGPEFLTYFNYEAQQDKSGLPNDRFSAERPEGSISTLTIQRTEQRDSAMYRCASSARQGETQYFGPGTRLLVL.